This TCR beta chain is drawn from a study of beta chain features in type 1 diabetes. Overall study results and limits: Whether HLA type influences TCRB rearrangement remained unresolved here. Patients showed naive, central memory and Treg TCRB repertoires that appeared more similar than those of healthy donors.

V lost 5 bases and J lost 3; bases outside the gene matches: 7. There are 15 residues in the CDR3. Germline CDR1 SQVTM, CDR2 ANQGSEA. It was one heparinised blood draw, averaging about 120 mL, that each donor gave. On this clone itself: Its specificity is not known.

Expressed TCRB transcripts were sequenced after all isolated RNA was converted to cDNA. Naive, central memory and regulatory T cell samples produced a mean of around 4 million reads. TCRdb's table, derived via immunoSEQ multiplex PCR, lists solely in-frame clones and lacks some. The sample holds 350,000 or so clones, around 20% seen once. The origin of this receptor is a woman aged 18 to 35 in good health. The sample consisted of naive CD4+ T cells from blood. V and J are TRBV29-1 and TRBJ1-2; 12 nucleotides align to TRBD1. CDR3 residues: CSVQRDRGLDYGYTF. CDR3 coding DNA: TGCAGCGTTCAACGGGACAGGGGGCTAGACTATGGCTACACCTTC.